These 30 T cell receptor beta chains originate from one sample sequenced in a study of beta chain features in type 1 diabetes. Points from the study as a whole: Shorter TCRB CDR3s, moderately but significantly so, marked every one of the four CD4+ subsets in Type 1 diabetes patients.

As every portion of the isolated RNA was reverse transcribed, the sequencing read expressed TCRB transcripts. Clones were read by immunoSEQ multiplex PCR, and TCRdb kept only the in-frame ones, dropping some. The top ten hold 1.3% to 1.5% of the sample, which has about 27,000 clones, approximately 51% seen once. These TCRs' antigens remain unknown. The sequenced sample was Tregs from blood. The receptor source for this set is a woman between 18 and 29 years old with type 1 diabetes.

In its sample, this clone was seen a few times. The chain links TRBV2 to TRBJ1-1; D unclear. The CDR3 length is 15 residues. V was cut by 0 bases and J by 3 bases, with 11 bases left in between. Germline values: CDR1 SNHLY, CDR2 FYNNEI. CDR3 DNA: TGTGCCAGCAGTGAAGCGCGCGGGTCGGACACTGAAGCTTTCTTT. Amino acids: CASSEARGSDTEAFF.

The sample holds a few counts of this clone. The genes are TRBV11-3 and TRBJ1-2, with D uncertain. V lost 4 bases to trimming and J lost 5 bases, with 14 bases between them. CDR3 length: 14 residues. CDR1 and CDR2 from the germline V gene are SGHNT and YENEEA. The CDR3 DNA reads TGTGCCAGCAGCTCGGCGGCTTCAAGTTATGGCTACACCTTC. Its protein product is CASSSAASSYGYTF.

The chain couples TRBV4-1 to TRBJ1-2; D uncertain. Per germline, CDR1 MGHRA and CDR2 YSYEKL. Between the trimmed V and J ends, which lost 0 bases and 6 bases, there was a span of 11 bases. There are 14 residues in the CDR3. CDR3 nucleotides: TGCGCCAGCAGCCAAGACTCACAAACGAATGGCTACACCTTC. Protein product: CASSQDSQTNGYTF.

This chain connects TRBV6-5 to TRBJ2-7; 10 bases are shared with TRBD1. Germline loops: CDR1 MNHEY, CDR2 SVGAGI. This CDR3 is 15 amino acids long. V lost 0 bases and J lost 6; bases outside the gene matches: 5. CDR3 residues: CASSYSGTGVSEQYF. CDR3 DNA: TGTGCCAGCAGTTACTCGGGGACAGGGGTCAGCGAGCAGTACTTC.

The V and J genes are TRBV5-1 and TRBJ2-1; 8 bases map to TRBD2. Looked up from germline, CDR1 is SGHRS and CDR2 is YFSETQ. The length of the CDR3 is 17 residues. Trimming at V came to 0 bases and at J to 0 bases, leaving 5 bases not matched to a gene. The CDR3 is CASSLAGAGGSYNEQFF. As DNA, the CDR3 is TGCGCCAGCAGCTTGGCCGGTGCGGGAGGCTCCTACAATGAGCAGTTCTTC.

The chain combines TRBV30 with TRBJ2-1; 8 nucleotides align to TRBD2. The CDR3 sequence is 13 residues long. CDR1 is GTSNPN and CDR2 is SVGIG in the germline V gene (reference sequence). V lost 5 bases and J lost 10; bases outside the gene matches: 10. In DNA, the CDR3 is TGTGCCTGGGCCGGGGGGGGGCAAGGCGAGCAGTTCTTC. This gives the protein CAWAGGGQGEQFF.

The chain carries TRBV7-3 and TRBJ2-3; D is possibly TRBD1 (6 bases). Germline lookup yields CDR1 SGHTA and CDR2 FQGTGA. V shed 5 bases and J shed 0 bases, with 6 bases lying between them. The CDR3 length is 13 residues. CDR3 sequence: CASSDRSTDTQYF. CDR3 DNA: TGTGCCAGCAGCGACAGGAGCACAGATACGCAGTATTTT. The full variable domain, with the rest looked up from reference TRBV7-3 and TRBJ2-3, is GAGVSQTPSNKVTEKGKYVELRCDPISGHTALYWYRQSLGQGPEFLIYFQGTGAADDSGLPNDRFFAVRPEGSVSTLKIQRTERGDSAVYLCASSDRSTDTQYFGPGTRLTVL.

This rearrangement joins TRBV4-2 to TRBJ2-7; TRBD2 aligns across 7 bases. The CDR3 totals 16 residues. Trimming cost V 1 base and J 4 bases; bases outside gene matches: 10. Germline V gives CDR1 LGHNA, CDR2 YNFKEQ. DNA of the CDR3: TGTGCCAGCAGCCAAGTAAGAGCTAGCGGAACATACGAGCAGTACTTC. Translated, it gives CASSQVRASGTYEQYF.

The chain carries TRBV5-4 and TRBJ2-7; weak D call: TRBD2 (6 bases). Germline V gives CDR1 SGHNT, CDR2 YYREEE (reference sequence). This CDR3 comprises 14 residues. V was trimmed by 1 base and J by 5 bases, leaving 13 bases between them. The CDR3 DNA reads as TGTGCCAGCAGCTTGCTCAGGGAGGAAAACGAGCAGTACTTC. This gives the protein CASSLLREENEQYF.

This clone turned up a few times. The chain is built from TRBV5-1 and TRBJ2-7; possibly TRBD1 for D (6 bases). Trimming took off 3 bases at V and 3 bases at J, with 13 bases between the two ends. CDR3 length equals 14 residues. The germline CDR1 and CDR2 sequences are SGHRS and YFSETQ. The CDR3 sequence is CASSSETGSYEQYF. The CDR3 bases are TGCGCCAGCAGCTCGGAGACAGGAAGCTACGAGCAGTACTTC.

This clone was detected only a few times. The chain combines TRBV6-5 with TRBJ2-7, with TRBD1 matching over 7 bases. The CDR3 sequence is 12 residues long. V shed 7 bases, J shed 5 bases, and the junction held 5 bases outside the gene matches. Per the germline V gene, CDR1 is MNHEY and CDR2 is SVGAGI. CDR3 loop: CASKDRVHEQYF. The CDR3 coding sequence is TGTGCCAGCAAAGACAGGGTCCACGAGCAGTACTTC.

As to this clone: The same CDR3 is also encoded by other DNA sequences in this sample. As DNA, the CDR3 is TGTGCCAGCTCACAGGGGGGCAATCAGCCCCAGCATTTT. The encoded protein is CASSQGGNQPQHF. The gene calls are TRBV18 and TRBJ1-5; tentatively, D is TRBD1 (6 bases). V was clipped by 4 bases and J by 2 bases, with 6 bases between them. CDR1 and CDR2 (germline): KGHSH, LQKENI. There are 13 residues in the CDR3.

The chain carries TRBV11-2 and TRBJ2-7, with 7 bases matching TRBD2. Germline V gene sequence: CDR1 SGHAT, CDR2 FQNNGV. This CDR3 is built from 15 residues. Trimming at V came to 5 bases and at J to 4 bases, leaving 11 bases not matched to a gene. The CDR3 loop is CASSRGRGSGYEQYV. CDR3 coding DNA: TGTGCCAGCAGCCGGGGACGCGGGAGTGGGTACGAGCAGTACGTC.

This clone counts as medium-sized. The V gene is TRBV19, the J gene TRBJ2-3; D gene unclear. The CDR3 runs 14 residues. From germline, CDR1 is LNHDA and CDR2 SQIVND (reference sequence). The germline V and J ends were trimmed by 1 base and 0 bases, with 5 bases remaining between them. The CDR3 region is CASSIGPSTDTQYF. CDR3 bases: TGTGCCAGTAGTATAGGGCCTAGCACAGATACGCAGTATTTT.

The V gene is TRBV5-6, the J gene TRBJ2-6; maybe TRBD1 (5 bases). V was pared by 2 bases and J by 0 bases, with 9 bases between. From germline, CDR1 is SGHDT and CDR2 YYEEEE. This CDR3 is built from 16 residues. The CDR3 sequence: CASSLTGYSGANVLTF. DNA of the CDR3: TGTGCCAGCAGCTTAACAGGCTACTCTGGGGCCAACGTCCTGACTTTC.

The V gene is TRBV5-1, the J gene TRBJ2-7, with 8 bases lining up with TRBD2. Per the germline V gene, CDR1 is SGHRS and CDR2 is YFSETQ. V lost 5 bases and J lost 2; bases outside the gene matches: 9. The CDR3 extends over 15 amino acids. CDR3: CASRPGLAYTYEQYF. CDR3 nucleotide sequence: TGCGCCAGCAGGCCTGGACTAGCATACACCTACGAGCAGTACTTC. Looking up the rest from reference TRBV5-1 and TRBJ2-7 gives the full variable domain: KAGVTQTPRYLIKTRGQQVTLSCSPISGHRSVSWYQQTPGQGLQFLFEYFSETQRNKGNFPGRFSGRQFSNSRSEMNVSTLELGDSALYLCASRPGLAYTYEQYFGPGTRLTVT.

The rearrangement uses TRBV7-3 and TRBJ2-2; the D is unclear. Per germline, CDR1 SGHTA and CDR2 FQGTGA. Trimming took off 2 bases at V and 1 base at J, with 2 bases between the two ends. CDR3 length: 13 amino acids. The CDR3 region has the DNA TGTGCCAGCAGCTTACTGAACACCGGGGAGCTGTTTTTT. As protein: CASSLLNTGELFF. Combining the CDR3 with reference TRBV7-3 and TRBJ2-2 gives the whole variable domain GAGVSQTPSNKVTEKGKYVELRCDPISGHTALYWYRQSLGQGPEFLIYFQGTGAADDSGLPNDRFFAVRPEGSVSTLKIQRTERGDSAVYLCASSLLNTGELFFGEGSRLTVL.

V gene TRBV19 combines with J gene TRBJ1-1; D unresolved. Per the germline V gene, CDR1 is LNHDA and CDR2 is SQIVND (reference sequence). This CDR3 is 14 amino acids long. The V end was cut by 3 bases, the J end by 1 base, with 9 bases between. CDR3 sequence (DNA): TGTGCCAGTAGTATTTTCCGGGAGAACACTGAAGCTTTCTTT. Protein: CASSIFRENTEAFF.

This clone has a handful of counts. The rearrangement uses TRBV21-1 and TRBJ2-1; TRBD2 is taken as the D call from the table, unchecked against the DNA. TRBV21-1 is an annotated pseudogene. The CDR3 sequence is 13 residues long. The CDR3 sequence: CASVAESYNEQFF. The CDR3 bases are TGTGCCAGTGTAGCGGAGTCATACAATGAGCAGTTCTTC.

The rearrangement uses TRBV2 and TRBJ1-5, with D perhaps matching TRBD1 (6 bases). V shed 4 bases and J shed 9 bases, with 19 bases lying between them. Germline assignment: CDR1 SNHLY and CDR2 FYNNEI. This CDR3 spans 15 amino acids. In DNA form, the CDR3 reads TGTGCCAGCAGTGTCGAAGCAGGGGAACTTTCGCCCCAGCATTTT. Amino acids: CASSVEAGELSPQHF.

V usage is TRBV28 and J usage is TRBJ2-1; 11 bases match TRBD2. Unmatched junction bases numbered 15, after V lost 5 bases and J lost 0 bases. The CDR3 extends over 20 amino acids. The germline V gene encodes CDR1 MDHEN and CDR2 SYDVKM. DNA for the CDR3: TGTGCCAGCAGTACCCCAACTAGCGGGAGAAGAAGTAGCTCCTACAATGAGCAGTTCTTC. Protein product: CASSTPTSGRRSSSYNEQFF.

The chain carries TRBV7-8 and TRBJ2-3, with 7 bases aligning to TRBD2. Unmatched junction bases numbered 1, after V lost 5 bases and J lost 2 bases. The CDR3 covers 13 residues. CDR1 and CDR2 from the germline V gene are SGHVS and FQNEAQ. The CDR3 reads CASSGRATDTQYF. In nucleotides, the CDR3 is TGTGCCAGCAGCGGGAGGGCCACAGATACGCAGTATTTT.

This clone was seen a few times. J is TRBJ2-7 and V is TRBV10-3; D perhaps matches TRBD1 (5 bases). V shed 6 bases and J shed 0 bases, with 15 bases lying between them. CDR1 is ENHRY, CDR2 SYGVKD, per germline. This CDR3 contains 15 residues. CDR3 protein: CAIRGQGNGSYEQYV. CDR3 sequence (DNA): TGTGCCATCAGAGGGCAGGGAAACGGCTCCTACGAGCAGTACGTC.

This clone occurred a few times. The chain combines TRBV28 with TRBJ1-2; D may be TRBD1 (5 bases). The V end was cut by 4 bases, the J end by 3 bases, with 9 bases between. The CDR3 has 13 residues. The germline gives CDR1 MDHEN, CDR2 SYDVKM. The CDR3 DNA sequence: TGTGCCAGCAGTTCAACAGGCTACTATGGCTACACCTTC. It yields the protein CASSSTGYYGYTF.

This clone was seen a few times. The chain has TRBV7-9 and TRBJ1-6, with D unclear. V was cut by 3 bases and J by 9 bases, with 15 bases left in between. Germline CDR1 and CDR2: SEHNR and FQNEAQ (reference sequence). CDR3 length: 15 amino acids. The CDR3 protein is CASSFSGSPGSPLHF. For the CDR3, the DNA is TGTGCCAGCAGCTTTTCTGGATCGCCGGGTTCACCCCTCCACTTT.

V is TRBV27 and J is TRBJ1-2; 7 bases are shared with TRBD1. The V and J ends lost 6 bases and 7 bases, in that order; junction bases with no gene match: 5. Germline V gene sequence: CDR1 MNHEY, CDR2 SMNVEV (reference sequence). The length of the CDR3 is 12 residues. The CDR3 DNA reads as TGTGCCAGCAGGACAGGGAAGCTTGGCTACACCTTC. It encodes CASRTGKLGYTF.

This chain uses TRBV27 with TRBJ2-5; D might be TRBD2 (6 bases). Trimming removed 5 bases at V and 0 bases at J, with 7 bases between. This CDR3 is built from 13 residues. CDR1 is MNHEY and CDR2 is SMNVEV in the germline V gene (reference sequence). This chain's CDR3 is CASSTGDQETQYF. Written as DNA, the CDR3 is TGTGCCAGCAGTACGGGGGACCAAGAGACCCAGTACTTC.

V and J are TRBV6-5 and TRBJ1-6; a weak D match, TRBD1 (6 bases). This CDR3 has 15 amino acids. V gave up 5 bases and J gave up 8 bases, with 16 bases separating them. CDR1 is MNHEY, CDR2 SVGAGI, per germline. CDR3 nucleotide sequence: TGTGCCAGCAGTCGAAGACAGGACGGGGATTCACCCCTCCACTTT. This encodes CASSRRQDGDSPLHF.

The chain has TRBV7-3 and TRBJ2-1; 8 positions agree with TRBD2. The ends lost 5 bases at V and 4 bases at J; junction bases unmatched: 7. Germline V gene lookup returns CDR1 SGHTA and CDR2 FQGTGA. There are 15 residues in the CDR3. DNA for the CDR3: TGTGCCAGCAGCGCCATAGCGGGAAGGTACAATGAGCAGTTCTTC. Encoded protein: CASSAIAGRYNEQFF.

The chain joins TRBV7-2 to TRBJ1-1, with D perhaps matching TRBD1 (6 bases). Germline V lookup: CDR1 SGHTA, CDR2 FQGNSA. The CDR3 sequence is 13 residues long. Trimming removed 5 bases at V and 3 bases at J, with 10 bases between. CDR3 DNA sequence: TGTGCCAGCAGCAAGGACAGCCACACTGAAGCTTTCTTT. This sequence encodes CASSKDSHTEAFF.